Listed here are 4 T cell receptor beta chains from one sample, sequenced in a study of OX40 agonist ivuxolimab in advanced cancers. Method: immunoSEQ multiplex PCR; TCRdb's copy keeps in-frame clones and lacks some. The table records roughly 100,000 clones, over 75% of them present only once. The sequencing here drew on CD4+ or CD8+ T cells sorted from blood, taken in a trial of the OX40 agonist ivuxolimab. All receptors derive from an adult with an advanced solid tumor such as melanoma, head and neck, liver or kidney cancer.

The chain is built from TRBV6-1 and TRBJ1-2; TRBD1 might be the D (5 bases). Germline assignment: CDR1 MNHNS and CDR2 SASEGT. The V end lost 2 bases, the J end lost 5 bases, and 18 bases lay between the germline ends. CDR3 size: 16 residues. In DNA form, the CDR3 reads TGTGCCAGCAGTGAATCGATCGGGACTGCTGTGTATGGCTACACCTTC. Its protein is CASSESIGTAVYGYTF.

The V call is TRBV6-5, the J call TRBJ1-3, with D possibly matching TRBD1 (6 bases). V shed 6 bases and J shed 0 bases, with 9 bases lying between them. The germline V gene has CDR1 MNHEY and CDR2 SVGAGI. The CDR3 is 14 residues long. CDR3 in DNA: TGTGCCAGCAGCCGGACAGTCTCTGGAAACACCATATATTTT. This encodes CASSRTVSGNTIYF.

The CDR3 DNA reads as TGTGCCACCAGCAGAGTAGGGCGGGGATTGTTCTACGAGCAGTACTTC. It specifies CATSRVGRGLFYEQYF. The rearrangement uses TRBV15 and TRBJ2-7; weak D call: TRBD2 (6 bases). The CDR3 consists of 16 residues. The V gene lost 1 base and the J gene lost 3 bases, with 16 bases spanning the gap. Germline V CDR1 and CDR2: LNHNV, YYDKDF (reference sequence).

V usage is TRBV6-1 and J usage is TRBJ2-2; D unclear. V was cut by 5 bases and J by 6 bases, with 13 bases left in between. The CDR3 covers 14 residues. CDR1 is MNHNS and CDR2 is SASEGT in the germline V gene. The CDR3 DNA is TGTGCCAGCAGTTCCCCGGGTCTGGCCGGGGAGCTGTTTTTT. As protein: CASSSPGLAGELFF.